A selection of T cell receptor beta chains follows, all from one sample in a study of shared clonotypes between healthy human individuals. Clones were sequenced by immunoSEQ multiplex PCR, and TCRdb holds only the in-frame ones, with some missing. The sample records millions of clones, approximately 90% being singletons. Material for sequencing was naive CD4+ T cells sorted from blood. These receptors came from a man aged 18 to 29 in good health. Both conserved end residues are part of each CDR3. Each record gives: D gene, V gene, clone size, J gene, CDR3 DNA, CDR3 protein. The D gene is left open where the match is weak. Some rows have no size entry. The others give once, few or many, or a class for an expanded clone.

d_call: TRBD1
v_call: TRBV14
clone_size: .
j_call: TRBJ2-7
cdr3_nt: TGTGCCAGCAGAAACTCCGGGACAGCAATCTACGAGCAGTACTTC
cdr3_aa: CASRNSGTAIYEQYF

d_call: TRBD1
v_call: TRBV7-2
clone_size: .
j_call: TRBJ2-2
cdr3_nt: TGTGCCAGCAGCTTAGTACAGGGGGCTGTCACCGGGGAGCTGTTTTTT
cdr3_aa: CASSLVQGAVTGELFF

d_call: .
v_call: TRBV29-1
clone_size: .
j_call: TRBJ2-1
cdr3_nt: TGCAGCGTTGGACCTCCCGGAGGGAACTACAATGAGCAGTTCTTC
cdr3_aa: CSVGPPGGNYNEQFF

d_call: .
v_call: TRBV28
clone_size: few
j_call: TRBJ1-1
cdr3_nt: TGTGCCAGCAGTAAGAACACTGAAGCTTTCTTT
cdr3_aa: CASSKNTEAFF

d_call: .
v_call: TRBV6-5
clone_size: few
j_call: TRBJ1-6
cdr3_nt: TGTGCCAGCAGTTACTCGGAAGGGGGGTGGAATTCACCCCTCCACTTT
cdr3_aa: CASSYSEGGWNSPLHF

d_call: .
v_call: TRBV18
clone_size: .
j_call: TRBJ1-1
cdr3_nt: TGTGCCAGCTCACCACCGGGGGGAGGGAACACTGAAGCTTTCTTT
cdr3_aa: CASSPPGGGNTEAFF

d_call: .
v_call: TRBV6-5
clone_size: .
j_call: TRBJ1-2
cdr3_nt: TGTGCCAGCAGTTACTCGAGCCAGGCAAGCTATGGCTACACCTTC
cdr3_aa: CASSYSSQASYGYTF

d_call: TRBD1
v_call: TRBV6-5
clone_size: .
j_call: TRBJ1-2
cdr3_nt: TGTGCCAGCAGTCGGACAGGGACGGGCTATGGCTACACCTTC
cdr3_aa: CASSRTGTGYGYTF

d_call: .
v_call: TRBV4-1
clone_size: .
j_call: TRBJ2-7
cdr3_nt: TGCGCCAGCAGCCAAACGGACAGAATCTACGAGCAGTACTTC
cdr3_aa: CASSQTDRIYEQYF

d_call: .
v_call: TRBV5-1
clone_size: .
j_call: TRBJ2-7
cdr3_nt: TGCGCCAGCAGCTTGGATGCGGGCTCCGCTTACGAGCAGTACTTC
cdr3_aa: CASSLDAGSAYEQYF

d_call: TRBD1
v_call: TRBV19
clone_size: .
j_call: TRBJ1-5
cdr3_nt: TGTGCCAGTAGTCCACAGGGGGTTCGCAATCAGCCCCAGCATTTT
cdr3_aa: CASSPQGVRNQPQHF

d_call: .
v_call: TRBV10-2
clone_size: .
j_call: TRBJ2-7
cdr3_nt: TGCGCCAGCAGTGAGGTCGGGCGGGCCGGGTTCGGGCAGTACTTC
cdr3_aa: CASSEVGRAGFGQYF

d_call: .
v_call: TRBV6-5
clone_size: .
j_call: TRBJ1-1
cdr3_nt: TGTGCCAGCGGGCGGTCTCGCACTGAAGCTTTCTTT
cdr3_aa: CASGRSRTEAFF

d_call: TRBD2
v_call: TRBV9
clone_size: .
j_call: TRBJ2-7
cdr3_nt: TGTGCCAGCAGCGCGACTAGCGGGAGTTACGAGCAGTACTTC
cdr3_aa: CASSATSGSYEQYF

d_call: .
v_call: TRBV5-1
clone_size: .
j_call: TRBJ1-2
cdr3_nt: TGCGCCAGCAGCTTGGAACCGGTTTCTGGCTACACCTTC
cdr3_aa: CASSLEPVSGYTF

d_call: TRBD1
v_call: TRBV6-5
clone_size: .
j_call: TRBJ2-3
cdr3_nt: TGTGCCAGCAGGACGGCAGGGGGCGCAGGAGATACGCAGTATTTT
cdr3_aa: CASRTAGGAGDTQYF

d_call: TRBD1
v_call: TRBV19
clone_size: once
j_call: TRBJ1-2
cdr3_nt: TGTGCCAGTAGTCTGGAAGGGGGCGCTCTTAACTATGGCTACACCTTC
cdr3_aa: CASSLEGGALNYGYTF

d_call: .
v_call: TRBV6-5
clone_size: .
j_call: TRBJ1-2
cdr3_nt: TGTGCCAGCAGTTACAGACAGGCCGCTAACTATGGCTACACCTTC
cdr3_aa: CASSYRQAANYGYTF

d_call: .
v_call: TRBV9
clone_size: .
j_call: TRBJ2-3
cdr3_nt: TGTGCCAGCAGGGGGTCTAGCACAGATACGCAGTATTTT
cdr3_aa: CASRGSSTDTQYF

d_call: TRBD2
v_call: TRBV7-8
clone_size: .
j_call: TRBJ2-2
cdr3_nt: TGTGCCAGCAGCTTCCAGGGAGGGACTAGCCCCGGGGAGCTGTTTTTT
cdr3_aa: CASSFQGGTSPGELFF

d_call: .
v_call: TRBV6-5
clone_size: .
j_call: TRBJ1-2
cdr3_nt: TGTGCCAGCTCACTCTCCCAGGGGTCCTATGGCTACACCTTC
cdr3_aa: CASSLSQGSYGYTF

d_call: .
v_call: TRBV13
clone_size: .
j_call: TRBJ1-1
cdr3_nt: TGTGCCAGCAGCAAACAGGACAGTTTCGCCACTGAAGCTTTCTTT
cdr3_aa: CASSKQDSFATEAFF

d_call: TRBD2
v_call: TRBV2
clone_size: .
j_call: TRBJ2-3
cdr3_nt: TGTGCCGCATCCCCGGGGGGAAGCACAGATACGCAGTATTTT
cdr3_aa: CAASPGGSTDTQYF

d_call: .
v_call: TRBV9
clone_size: once
j_call: TRBJ2-5
cdr3_nt: TGTGCCAGCAGCGTAGCTGTTGGAACAGGGCAAGAGACCCAGTACTTC
cdr3_aa: CASSVAVGTGQETQYF

d_call: TRBD1
v_call: TRBV30
clone_size: .
j_call: TRBJ2-4
cdr3_nt: TGTGCCTGGAATGGTCAGGGGGCGGGCATTCAGTACTTC
cdr3_aa: CAWNGQGAGIQYF

d_call: TRBD1
v_call: TRBV6-5
clone_size: .
j_call: TRBJ1-5
cdr3_nt: TGTGCCAGCAGTTATTCCACAGGGGTTCAGCCCCAGCATTTT
cdr3_aa: CASSYSTGVQPQHF

d_call: .
v_call: TRBV2
clone_size: few
j_call: TRBJ1-2
cdr3_nt: TGTGCCAGCAGTGAACAGGGCTATGGCTACACCTTC
cdr3_aa: CASSEQGYGYTF

d_call: .
v_call: TRBV7-7
clone_size: .
j_call: TRBJ2-1
cdr3_nt: TGTGCTAGCAGCACAAACCCATCGAATGAGCAGTTCTTC
cdr3_aa: CASSTNPSNEQFF

d_call: .
v_call: TRBV9
clone_size: .
j_call: TRBJ2-6
cdr3_nt: TGTGCCAGCAGCGTAGGGGATTCCTCTGGGGCCAACGTCCTGACTTTC
cdr3_aa: CASSVGDSSGANVLTF

d_call: TRBD2
v_call: TRBV4-3
clone_size: .
j_call: TRBJ2-1
cdr3_nt: TGCGCCAGCAGCATCGGACTAGCGGGAGTGGTTGAGCAGTTCTTC
cdr3_aa: CASSIGLAGVVEQFF

d_call: TRBD1
v_call: TRBV19
clone_size: .
j_call: TRBJ2-7
cdr3_nt: TGTGCCAGTAGTACCTCGGGACAGGGGGCGAGGTACGAGCAGTACTTC
cdr3_aa: CASSTSGQGARYEQYF

d_call: .
v_call: TRBV7-3
clone_size: .
j_call: TRBJ2-7
cdr3_nt: TGTGCCAGCAGCTTAACTGAGGGGCACGAGCAGTACTTC
cdr3_aa: CASSLTEGHEQYF

d_call: TRBD2
v_call: TRBV11-1
clone_size: .
j_call: TRBJ2-3
cdr3_nt: TGTGCCAGCAGCCCCAGCGGGGGCCGAACAGATACGCAGTATTTT
cdr3_aa: CASSPSGGRTDTQYF

d_call: .
v_call: TRBV5-1
clone_size: .
j_call: TRBJ1-6
cdr3_nt: TGCGCCAGCAGCTTGGGACACGATAATAATTCACCCCTCCACTTT
cdr3_aa: CASSLGHDNNSPLHF

d_call: .
v_call: TRBV6-6
clone_size: .
j_call: TRBJ1-3
cdr3_nt: TGTGCCACCCTTGGATCCTACACCATATATTTT
cdr3_aa: CATLGSYTIYF

d_call: TRBD1
v_call: TRBV6-5
clone_size: .
j_call: TRBJ2-1
cdr3_nt: TGTGCCAGCAGTTACCGCGACAGGGTAAAGGGTATCCAGTTCTTC
cdr3_aa: CASSYRDRVKGIQFF

d_call: .
v_call: TRBV5-8
clone_size: .
j_call: TRBJ2-1
cdr3_nt: TGTGCCAGCAGCCGGGGGTTCAATGAGCAGTTCTTC
cdr3_aa: CASSRGFNEQFF

d_call: TRBD1
v_call: TRBV11-2
clone_size: .
j_call: TRBJ2-3
cdr3_nt: TGTGCCAGCAGCTTAGATTTGTCAGGGGGCGGTAGCACAGATACGCAGTATTTT
cdr3_aa: CASSLDLSGGGSTDTQYF

d_call: TRBD1
v_call: TRBV30
clone_size: .
j_call: TRBJ1-6
cdr3_nt: TGTGCCTGGAGTGTCGTCACAGGGGATTCACCCCTCCACTTT
cdr3_aa: CAWSVVTGDSPLHF

d_call: .
v_call: TRBV7-2
clone_size: .
j_call: TRBJ2-5
cdr3_nt: TGTGCCAGCAGCTTAGAACTAGGAAAAGAGACCCAGTACTTC
cdr3_aa: CASSLELGKETQYF

d_call: TRBD1
v_call: TRBV28
clone_size: .
j_call: TRBJ2-1
cdr3_nt: TGTGCCAGCAGTTTACCGACAGGGGCCAACAATGAGCAGTTCTTC
cdr3_aa: CASSLPTGANNEQFF

d_call: .
v_call: TRBV5-1
clone_size: .
j_call: TRBJ2-3
cdr3_nt: TGCGCCAGCAGTCGGGACGGAGTAGATACGCAGTATTTT
cdr3_aa: CASSRDGVDTQYF

d_call: .
v_call: TRBV15
clone_size: once
j_call: TRBJ1-5
cdr3_nt: TGTGCCACCAGCAGGGATTATGGTCAGCCCCAGCATTTT
cdr3_aa: CATSRDYGQPQHF

d_call: .
v_call: TRBV5-6
clone_size: .
j_call: TRBJ2-5
cdr3_nt: TGTGCCAGCAGCTTGCAAACAGGAAGATATCCGTCCCAGTACTTC
cdr3_aa: CASSLQTGRYPSQYF

d_call: .
v_call: TRBV4-3
clone_size: .
j_call: TRBJ2-1
cdr3_nt: TGCGCCAGCAGCCAAGGGTTGCCGGGGAGCACCTACAATGAGCAGTTCTTC
cdr3_aa: CASSQGLPGSTYNEQFF

d_call: TRBD1
v_call: TRBV5-1
clone_size: .
j_call: TRBJ1-1
cdr3_nt: TGCGCCAGCAGCCTACCGACAGGGGGCACTGAAGCTTTCTTT
cdr3_aa: CASSLPTGGTEAFF

d_call: TRBD2
v_call: TRBV15
clone_size: .
j_call: TRBJ2-3
cdr3_nt: TGTGCCACCAGCAGGGGACTAGCGGGAGGAGGAGATACGCAGTATTTT
cdr3_aa: CATSRGLAGGGDTQYF

d_call: TRBD1
v_call: TRBV2
clone_size: .
j_call: TRBJ2-2
cdr3_nt: TGTGCCAGCAGTCCGGGACAGGGAAAAACCGGGGAGCTGTTTTTT
cdr3_aa: CASSPGQGKTGELFF

d_call: TRBD1
v_call: TRBV6-1
clone_size: .
j_call: TRBJ1-4
cdr3_nt: TGTGCCAGCAGTGCTACCGGACAGGGGGCGGCTTGGGAAAAACTGTTTTTT
cdr3_aa: CASSATGQGAAWEKLFF

d_call: TRBD2
v_call: TRBV2
clone_size: .
j_call: TRBJ2-3
cdr3_nt: TGTGCCAGCAGTCCCGGGACTAGCGTAGCAGATACGCAGTATTTT
cdr3_aa: CASSPGTSVADTQYF

d_call: TRBD1
v_call: TRBV19
clone_size: .
j_call: TRBJ1-2
cdr3_nt: TGTGCCAGTAGTCCGCGGACAGGGGGCTATGGCTACACCTTC
cdr3_aa: CASSPRTGGYGYTF

d_call: TRBD1
v_call: TRBV28
clone_size: .
j_call: TRBJ1-5
cdr3_nt: TGTGCCAGCAGTCCGACGGGACTACAGGGGTCGTGGAATCAGCCCCAGCATTTT
cdr3_aa: CASSPTGLQGSWNQPQHF

d_call: TRBD2
v_call: TRBV4-1
clone_size: .
j_call: TRBJ2-5
cdr3_nt: TGCGCCAGCAGCCAAGAGGGCGGTAGCGGGGGAAAAGAGACCCAGTACTTC
cdr3_aa: CASSQEGGSGGKETQYF

d_call: .
v_call: TRBV6-6
clone_size: .
j_call: TRBJ1-2
cdr3_nt: TGTGCCAGCTCGCGGACCAGGGCCTTAGCTAACTATGGCTACACCTTC
cdr3_aa: CASSRTRALANYGYTF

d_call: TRBD1
v_call: TRBV5-1
clone_size: .
j_call: TRBJ1-4
cdr3_nt: TGCGCCAGCAGCGAAGGTCTTGGGACAGGGCCTAATGAAAAACTGTTTTTT
cdr3_aa: CASSEGLGTGPNEKLFF

d_call: .
v_call: TRBV6-7
clone_size: .
j_call: TRBJ1-3
cdr3_nt: TGTGCCAGCAGCTCTGGACCGAAACGAACTAGCTCTGGAAACACCATATATTTT
cdr3_aa: CASSSGPKRTSSGNTIYF

d_call: .
v_call: TRBV30
clone_size: once
j_call: TRBJ1-1
cdr3_nt: TGTGCCTGGGCCGGGGTTGGGTCGGGGACTGAAGCTTTCTTT
cdr3_aa: CAWAGVGSGTEAFF

d_call: .
v_call: TRBV11-2
clone_size: .
j_call: TRBJ2-1
cdr3_nt: TGTGCCAGCAGCTCGTATGACTTGGCGGGCGTATACAATGAGCAGTTCTTC
cdr3_aa: CASSSYDLAGVYNEQFF

d_call: TRBD2
v_call: TRBV4-1
clone_size: .
j_call: TRBJ2-7
cdr3_nt: TGCGCCAGCAGCCAAGCCGGGACTAGCGCAACCTACGAGCAGTACTTC
cdr3_aa: CASSQAGTSATYEQYF